Listed here are 32 T cell receptor beta chains from one sample, sequenced in a study of shared clonotypes between healthy human individuals. Sequenced by immunoSEQ multiplex PCR; TCRdb stores in-frame clones only, minus some. The data hold millions of clones, with 90% to 95% observed a single time. Sequencing was performed on naive CD4+ T cells sorted from blood. Subset in this sample: CD45RA+ positively selected. Source of these receptors: a young man in good health.

The table lists this clone with many counts. Other nucleotide sequences from this sample produce the same CDR3. The rearrangement links TRBV28 to TRBJ2-2; possibly TRBD1 for D (5 bases). Between the trimmed V and J ends, which lost 6 bases and 3 bases, there was a span of 11 bases. Per the germline V gene, CDR1 is MDHEN and CDR2 is SYDVKM. This CDR3 has 14 amino acids. The CDR3: CASRSQVYTGELFF. The DNA for the CDR3 is TGTGCCAGCAGATCACAGGTTTACACCGGGGAGCTGTTTTTT.

The CDR3 here is CASSPPRGPNTEAFF. In DNA, the CDR3 is TGCGCCAGCAGCCCCCCTAGGGGCCCGAACACTGAAGCTTTCTTT. The rearrangement joins TRBV4-1 to TRBJ1-1, with D perhaps TRBD1 (5 bases). The CDR3 covers 15 residues. The germline V gene has CDR1 MGHRA and CDR2 YSYEKL. V was pared by 4 bases and J by 1 base, with 13 bases between.

The V gene is TRBV11-2, the J gene TRBJ2-1; 15 bases align to TRBD2. With V trimmed by 3 bases and J by 7 bases, 10 bases remained unmatched. The CDR3 runs to 18 residues. Germline CDR1 reads SGHAT; CDR2 reads FQNNGV. The CDR3 region has the DNA TGTGCCAGCAGCTTCCTCCTCTCCGGGACTAGCGGGAGGAATGAGCAGTTCTTC. It encodes CASSFLLSGTSGRNEQFF.

Comment on this clone: The sample holds other DNA sequences that translate to the same CDR3. The chain links TRBV6-5 to TRBJ1-1; D gene ambiguous. This CDR3 contains 14 residues. The ends were cut back, 4 bases at V and 0 bases at J, with 9 bases in the middle. CDR1 is MNHEY and CDR2 is SVGAGI in the germline V gene. The CDR3: CASSSGTVNTEAFF. DNA of the CDR3: TGTGCCAGCAGTTCGGGCACGGTGAACACTGAAGCTTTCTTT.

V usage is TRBV6-1 and J usage is TRBJ2-7, with D perhaps TRBD1 (5 bases). This CDR3 contains 14 residues. Trimming removed 3 bases at V and 2 bases at J, with 11 bases between. Per the germline V gene, CDR1 is MNHNS and CDR2 is SASEGT. CDR3 in DNA: TGTGCCAGCAGTGAGGGTTGGGGCCCCTACGAGCAGTACTTC. Translating it yields CASSEGWGPYEQYF.

J is TRBJ1-1 and V is TRBV7-8, with D hard to call. The germline V gene has CDR1 SGHVS and CDR2 FQNEAQ. The CDR3 runs to 15 residues. V was shortened by 5 bases and J by 2 bases, with 15 bases between the two germline ends. The CDR3 DNA is TGTGCCAGCAGCCCCCAAGGGAGTGTTAACACTGAAGCTTTCTTT. This sequence encodes CASSPQGSVNTEAFF.

The chain links TRBV30 to TRBJ1-5, with D possibly matching TRBD1 (6 bases). The CDR3 consists of 14 residues. V shed 4 bases and J shed 3 bases, with 13 bases lying between them. CDR1 and CDR2 from the germline V gene are GTSNPN and SVGIG (reference sequence). The CDR3 is CAWIPQGVNQPQHF. The CDR3 DNA sequence: TGTGCCTGGATCCCACAGGGAGTCAATCAGCCCCAGCATTTT.

For this clone: The CDR3 end shows no conserved phenylalanine or tryptophan, and so a read error is likely. No DNA is shown, since the ends of the CDR3 on it are uncertain; the CDR3 is the one TCRdb lists. This chain links TRBV10-3 with TRBJ1-1. Counting both end residues, the CDR3 totals 13 amino acids. Germline V gives CDR1 ENHRY, CDR2 SYGVKD. The CDR3 here is CAISESEANMITL.

This clone appeared a single time. V usage is TRBV28 and J usage is TRBJ1-3; 7 positions match TRBD1. Germline-derived CDR1 and CDR2 are MDHEN and SYDVKM. With 11 bases clipped from V and 2 bases from J, the junction kept 15 bases outside the gene matches. This CDR3 contains 16 residues. The CDR3 here is CAAFATGKVTGNTIYF. The CDR3 DNA follows: TGTGCCGCTTTCGCGACAGGGAAAGTCACTGGAAACACCATATATTTT. Full variable domain (outside the CDR3, taken from reference TRBV28 and TRBJ1-3): DVKVTQSSRYLVKRTGEKVFLECVQDMDHENMFWYRQDPGLGLRLIYFSYDVKMKEKGDIPEGYSVSREKKERFSLILESASTNQTSMYLCAAFATGKVTGNTIYFGEGSWLTVV.

Comments on this clone: This specimen includes other DNA sequences encoding the same CDR3. V and J are TRBV19 and TRBJ1-5; 8 bases are a match to TRBD1. This CDR3 region has 15 residues. Germline loops: CDR1 LNHDA, CDR2 SQIVND (reference sequence). V lost 5 bases to trimming and J lost 3 bases; unmatched junction nucleotides: 6. CDR3 region: CASSRTGLDNQPQHF. The CDR3, as DNA: TGTGCCAGTAGTCGGACAGGGTTGGACAATCAGCCCCAGCATTTT.

The gene calls are TRBV19 and TRBJ1-1; possibly TRBD1 for D (5 bases). The CDR3 has 14 amino acids. Trimming took off 3 bases at V and 0 bases at J, with 8 bases between the two ends. Germline V gene data show CDR1 as LNHDA and CDR2 as SQIVND (reference sequence). For the CDR3, the DNA is TGTGCCAGTAGTATGACAGTGTTGAACACTGAAGCTTTCTTT. Its translation is CASSMTVLNTEAFF.

The chain combines TRBV5-1 with TRBJ1-1; D is possibly TRBD1 (6 bases). Trimming removed 4 bases from V and 4 bases from J, with 17 bases in between. This CDR3 region has 15 residues. Germline-derived CDR1 and CDR2 are SGHRS and YFSETQ. This chain's CDR3 is CASSALGGRVTEAFF. In nucleotides, the CDR3 is TGCGCCAGCAGCGCGCTTGGGGGGCGGGTCACTGAAGCTTTCTTT.

This chain connects TRBV4-3 to TRBJ2-2, with 8 bases that match TRBD2. CDR1 LGHNA and CDR2 YSLEER come from the germline V gene. Trimming removed 4 bases from V and 1 base from J; junction bases left unmatched: 5. The CDR3 extends over 16 amino acids. The CDR3 region is CASSPKAGGNTGELFF. The CDR3, as DNA: TGCGCCAGCAGCCCCAAGGCGGGGGGGAACACCGGGGAGCTGTTTTTT.

CDR3 in DNA: TGTGCCAGCAGTGAAGCCGGGACCGTCATCGGGAATGAGCAGTTCTTC. It specifies CASSEAGTVIGNEQFF. The chain is built from TRBV6-1 and TRBJ2-1; either TRBD1 or TRBD2 may fit D (5 bases each). The CDR3 spans 16 residues. V was trimmed by 0 bases and J by 7 bases, leaving 16 bases between them. The V gene's germline CDR1 is MNHNS and CDR2 SASEGT.

The rearrangement uses TRBV6-5 and TRBJ1-2, with TRBD1 as a possible D gene (5 bases). With 8 bases removed from V and 4 bases from J, the gap between germline ends came to 14 bases. The CDR3 has 13 residues. Germline V gene lookup returns CDR1 MNHEY and CDR2 SVGAGI. The CDR3 DNA follows: TGTGCCAGCGGAACGGGGCAGGGCTATGGCTACACCTTC. Translating it yields CASGTGQGYGYTF.

This chain uses TRBV10-3 with TRBJ1-4; D is unclear. The V gene lost 2 bases and the J gene lost 4 bases, with 8 bases spanning the gap. The CDR3 has 14 residues. Germline-derived CDR1 and CDR2 are ENHRY and SYGVKD. The CDR3 DNA is TGTGCCATCAGTGAGGGTGGAGTTAATGAAAAACTGTTTTTT. Its translation is CAISEGGVNEKLFF.

Remarks on this clone: Different DNA sequences within this sample yield the same CDR3. The rearrangement joins TRBV6-5 to TRBJ2-1, with no clear D. Trimming shortened V by 6 bases and J by 5 bases, and 8 bases separated the two germline ends. CDR3 length equals 12 residues. Germline CDR1 MNHEY, CDR2 SVGAGI. In DNA, the CDR3 is TGTGCCAGCAGCCCAACTAACAATGAGCAGTTCTTC. Protein: CASSPTNNEQFF.

The genes are TRBV6-5 and TRBJ2-7, with D possibly matching TRBD2 (5 bases). CDR3 length: 14 amino acids. Germline V lookup: CDR1 MNHEY, CDR2 SVGAGI. Trimming removed 6 bases at V and 0 bases at J, with 12 bases between. CDR3: CASRQRVFSYEQYF. In nucleotides, the CDR3 is TGTGCCAGCAGACAGAGGGTCTTCTCCTACGAGCAGTACTTC.

Turning to this clone: Compared with germline, one end of the junction differs, possibly owing to a read error. The chain employs TRBV11-2 and TRBJ1-1; possible D gene TRBD1, 5 bases. The CDR3 extends over 13 amino acids. The germline V gene encodes CDR1 SGHAT and CDR2 FQNNGV. DNA for the CDR3: TGTGCCAGCAGATTAGACAGAAACACTGAAGCTTTCTTT. Translated, it gives CASRLDRNTEAFF.

The genes are TRBV7-8 and TRBJ2-1; D gene uncertain. The V and J ends lost 1 base and 4 bases respectively, with 8 bases between them. CDR3 length: 14 amino acids. Germline CDR1 SGHVS, CDR2 FQNEAQ. CDR3 in amino acids: CASSLGSRYNEQFF. For the CDR3, the DNA is TGTGCCAGCAGCTTAGGTAGCCGTTACAATGAGCAGTTCTTC.

This clone was seen just once. The rearrangement links TRBV4-1 to TRBJ2-3; D not certain. V was cut by 0 bases and J by 6 bases, with 13 bases left in between. Germline CDR1 reads MGHRA; CDR2 reads YSYEKL. The CDR3 has 15 amino acids. Here the CDR3 reads CASSQDQRGWDTQYF. The CDR3 DNA sequence: TGCGCCAGCAGCCAAGATCAACGTGGGTGGGATACGCAGTATTTT.

The gene calls are TRBV4-1 and TRBJ2-7; 12 positions match TRBD1. This CDR3 has 15 amino acids. CDR1 MGHRA and CDR2 YSYEKL come from the germline V gene. V lost 1 base to trimming and J lost 9 bases; unmatched junction nucleotides: 7. The CDR3 loop reads CASSQVGGTGGVQYF. CDR3 DNA: TGCGCCAGCAGCCAAGTCGGCGGGACAGGGGGCGTGCAGTACTTC.

The chain couples TRBV14 to TRBJ2-5; no reliable D call. Looked up from germline, CDR1 is SGHDN and CDR2 is FVKESK. This CDR3 has 12 residues. Deletions cut 1 base from V and 5 bases from J, with 5 bases between. In DNA, the CDR3 is TGTGCCAGCAGCCAAGGGTGGGAGACCCAGTACTTC. Encoded protein: CASSQGWETQYF.

The chain is built from TRBV7-9 and TRBJ1-1; no clear D. Germline V gives CDR1 SEHNR, CDR2 FQNEAQ (reference sequence). Trimming cost V 6 bases and J 2 bases, with 7 bases left between them. The CDR3 runs to 12 residues. The CDR3 DNA reads as TGTGCCAGCAGGAGGCCTAACACTGAAGCTTTCTTT. Residues: CASRRPNTEAFF. The variable domain in full, completed from reference TRBV7-9 and TRBJ1-1, reads DTGVSQNPRHKITKRGQNVTFRCDPISEHNRLYWYRQTLGQGPEFLTYFQNEAQLEKSRLLSDRFSAERPKGSFSTLEIQRTEQGDSAMYLCASRRPNTEAFFGQGTRLTVV.

The chain links TRBV4-1 to TRBJ2-7; 10 bases align to TRBD2. V was pared by 1 base and J by 6 bases, with 6 bases of the junction left unmatched. The CDR3 consists of 15 residues. The germline V gene has CDR1 MGHRA and CDR2 YSYEKL. CDR3 DNA sequence: TGCGCCAGCAGCCAAGGTGCACTAGCGGGGAGCGAGCAGTACTTC. This codes for CASSQGALAGSEQYF.

The chain carries TRBV6-1 and TRBJ1-5, with D uncertain. The length of the CDR3 is 16 residues. The germline V gene encodes CDR1 MNHNS and CDR2 SASEGT. The germline V and J ends were trimmed by 0 bases and 4 bases, with 13 bases remaining between them. CDR3 region: CASSEALLPGNQPQHF. The CDR3 DNA reads as TGTGCCAGCAGTGAAGCGCTTCTGCCGGGGAATCAGCCCCAGCATTTT.

The chain couples TRBV5-1 to TRBJ2-7, with D unresolved. Germline lookup yields CDR1 SGHRS and CDR2 YFSETQ. V was pared by 0 bases and J by 2 bases, with 12 bases between. The CDR3 spans 15 residues. CDR3 sequence: CASSLVSSQPYEQYF. The CDR3 DNA is TGCGCCAGCAGCTTGGTTTCCAGCCAACCCTACGAGCAGTACTTC.

The chain recombines TRBV5-1 with TRBJ1-4; D is uncertain. Per the germline V gene, CDR1 is SGHRS and CDR2 is YFSETQ. V was clipped by 5 bases and J by 6 bases, with 8 bases between them. This CDR3 comprises 12 residues. The CDR3 loop reads CASSGRDEKLFF. In DNA, the CDR3 is TGCGCCAGCAGTGGGAGGGATGAAAAACTGTTTTTT.

This clone is a singleton in its sample. This chain connects TRBV6-1 to TRBJ1-5; D gene unclear. The CDR3 sequence is 13 residues long. Trimming removed 9 bases at V and 4 bases at J, with 13 bases between. Germline CDR1 MNHNS, CDR2 SASEGT. The CDR3, as DNA: TGTGCCAGTGACGTAGCGGGGAATCAGCCCCAGCATTTT. Translation gives CASDVAGNQPQHF.

The V and J genes are TRBV28 and TRBJ1-2, with D unresolved. The CDR3 loop spans 16 amino acids. V was trimmed by 7 bases and J by 2 bases, leaving 20 bases between them. The germline gives CDR1 MDHEN, CDR2 SYDVKM. The CDR3 DNA sequence: TGTGCCAGCAAGGTCCCTGCGCAGTCGTTAAACTATGGCTACACCTTC. This gives the protein CASKVPAQSLNYGYTF.

Notes on this clone: Other DNA sequences from this sample encode an identical CDR3 as well. The chain links TRBV6-5 to TRBJ1-6; D remains ambiguous. In germline, CDR1 is MNHEY, CDR2 SVGAGI. CDR3 length: 12 residues. The V end lost 0 bases, the J end lost 14 bases, and 8 bases lay between the germline ends. DNA for the CDR3: TGTGCCAGCAGTTACTCAGGGTTAGCCCTCCACTTT. Its translation: CASSYSGLALHF.

The count of this clone is one. The rearrangement links TRBV10-2 to TRBJ2-5, with 8 bases lining up with TRBD2. Germline values: CDR1 WSHSY, CDR2 SAAADI. Unmatched junction bases numbered 13, after V lost 8 bases and J lost 5 bases. The CDR3 length is 15 residues. The CDR3 protein is CASRQNGGALETQYF. For the CDR3, the DNA is TGCGCCAGCCGGCAAAACGGGGGGGCTCTGGAGACCCAGTACTTC.